The present TCR beta chain was sequenced within a study of a mutant IDH1 vaccine in newly diagnosed glioma. Study context: The treated group averaged about 41 years old and was 62.5% male, roughly 38% female. Therapy received beforehand was radiotherapy, temozolomide, or both, with most patients given both. Study outcomes and limitations: Pseudoprogression apparently lacked any relation to changes in top peripheral T cell clonotypes.

Here immunoSEQ multiplex PCR was the method, and the copy in TCRdb shows in-frame clones only, minus some. The table shows about 51,000 clones, with 60% to 85% occurring only once. V was clipped by 6 bases and J by 0 bases; unmatched bases: 13. Germline loops: CDR1 MNHGY, CDR2 SVAAGI. The CDR3 has 18 amino acids. The sample's time point: baseline, week 1 (first vaccination visit). Specified treatment: pre-vaccination baseline after standard-of-care therapy. Tumors from donors were new WHO grade 3 or 4 IDH1-mutant astrocytomas with ATRX loss. Remarks on this clone: The target antigen is unknown.

Material: PBMCs, obtained from a glioma patient treated with radiotherapy, temozolomide or both. The source of this sequence is a woman aged 40 to 50 with glioma. V gene TRBV6-9 combines with J gene TRBJ2-4, with 8 bases that match TRBD1. CDR3: CASSPGQASSRAKNIQYF. In DNA form, the CDR3 reads TGTGCCAGCAGCCCGGGACAGGCCTCGTCTAGAGCCAAAAACATTCAGTACTTC.